This TCR beta chain emerged from a study of regulatory T cells in long-lasting Graves disease. Time point of the sample: newly diagnosed GD, antithyroid drugs for less than 3 months. Making the TCR library involved RNA that had been extracted from PBMCs. EDTA tubes collected nine milliliters of peripheral blood. This clonotype was seen ten or more times. To make TCR beta libraries, researchers used iRepertoire HTBI primers and Arm-PCR of CDR3 regions. TCRdb reprocessed the multiplex PCR reads via MiXCR and lists one record per CDR3 protein. Here the sample spans 450,000 to 600,000 distinct CDR3 sequences, about 14% being singletons. Another study also made use of these data, one on T cells in Graves' hyperthyroidism and ophthalmopathy. That work states: The TCR CDR3 was amplified in a first-round RT-PCR using the HTBI primer set. Researchers found most expanded thyroid clonotypes above 0.001 in blood as well.

Specimen: peripheral blood mononuclear cells (PBMCs), collected at new diagnosis, from a patient treated with antithyroid drugs. The TCR was taken from a man aged 30 to 45 with Graves disease.

The CDR3 DNA reads TGTGCCAGCAGCTTAGATTTCCTTAGCGGGAGGGTTAGCTACAATGAGCAGTTCTTC. This gives the protein CASSLDFLSGRVSYNEQFF. This chain uses TRBV11-2 with TRBJ2-1; TRBD2 aligns across 11 bases. The CDR3 has 19 amino acids. The V segment lost 0 bases and the J segment 3 bases; nucleotides outside the gene matches: 10. Germline values: CDR1 SGHAT, CDR2 FQNNGV.